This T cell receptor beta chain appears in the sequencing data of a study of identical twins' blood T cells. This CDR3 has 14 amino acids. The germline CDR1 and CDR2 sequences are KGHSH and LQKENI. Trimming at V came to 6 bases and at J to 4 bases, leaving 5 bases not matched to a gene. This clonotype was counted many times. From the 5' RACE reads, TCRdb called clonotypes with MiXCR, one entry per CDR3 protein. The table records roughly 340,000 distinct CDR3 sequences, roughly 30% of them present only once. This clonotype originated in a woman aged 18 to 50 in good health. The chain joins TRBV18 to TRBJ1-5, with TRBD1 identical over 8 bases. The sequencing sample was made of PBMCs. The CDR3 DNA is TGTGCCAGCTCCCCCGGGACAGGAAATCAGCCCCAGCATTTT. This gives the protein CASSPGTGNQPQHF. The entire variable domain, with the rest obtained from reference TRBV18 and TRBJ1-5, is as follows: NAGVMQNPRHLVRRRGQEARLRCSPMKGHSHVYWYRQLPEEGLKFMVYLQKENIIDESGMPKERFSAEFPKEGPSILRIQQVVRGDSAAYFCASSPGTGNQPQHFGDGTRLSIL.